These 15 T cell receptor beta chains were sequenced from one sample in a study of CD8+CD57+ T cells in acquired aplastic anemia. Genomic DNA templated the TCR beta VDJ and CDR3 profiling. TCRdb ran MiXCR on the reads and lists one entry per CDR3 protein. The top ten hold 6.5% to 10% of the sample, which has over 100,000 distinct CDR3 sequences, more than 35% seen once. The sequencing sample was made of sorted CD4+, CD8+, or CD8+CD57+ T cells (not recorded which) from PBMCs. The receptor set was obtained from a human donor in good health, serving as a control.

This clonotype was detected many times. CDR3 protein: CASSFVTGQWAFF. In DNA form, the CDR3 reads TGTGCCAGCAGCTTTGTAACGGGTCAGTGGGCTTTCTTT. The rearrangement links TRBV7-2 to TRBJ1-1; D is uncertain. The CDR3 covers 13 residues. Germline lookup yields CDR1 SGHTA and CDR2 FQGNSA. The germline V and J ends were trimmed by 3 bases and 11 bases, with 16 bases remaining between them. The full variable domain, its missing parts supplied by reference TRBV7-2 and TRBJ1-1, is GAGVSQSPSNKVTEKGKDVELRCDPISGHTALYWYRQSLGQGLEFLIYFQGNSAPDKSGLPSDRFSAERTGGSVSTLTIQRTQQEDSAVYLCASSFVTGQWAFFGQGTRLTVV.

Ten or more counts support this clonotype. The chain couples TRBV12-5 to TRBJ1-2; 11 bases agree with TRBD1. CDR3 length: 14 residues. The V gene's germline CDR1 is LGHNT and CDR2 FRNRAP. V shed 7 bases and J 2 bases; nucleotides not matched to a gene: 3. Here the CDR3 DNA reads TGTGCTAGTGTCCGGACAGGGGGCAACTATGGCTACACCTTC. Its protein is CASVRTGGNYGYTF.

The table lists this clonotype with many counts. This chain links TRBV2 with TRBJ2-3; D call uncertain. V was pared by 6 bases and J by 2 bases, with 15 bases between. The germline gives CDR1 SNHLY, CDR2 FYNNEI. The CDR3 length is 15 residues. The CDR3 sequence: CASSALAGTTDTQYF. CDR3 bases: TGTGCCAGCAGCGCCCTCGCTGGTACCACAGATACGCAGTATTTT.

V usage is TRBV10-3 and J usage is TRBJ1-1; D remains ambiguous. Germline assignment: CDR1 ENHRY and CDR2 SYGVKD. The germline V and J ends were trimmed by 8 bases and 5 bases, with 21 bases remaining between them. This CDR3 is built from 15 residues. The CDR3 is CAISQRVEDGTEAFF. In DNA, the CDR3 is TGTGCCATCTCCCAGAGGGTGGAGGATGGGACTGAAGCTTTCTTT.

This clonotype was detected ten times or more. No DNA is shown, since the ends of the CDR3 on it are uncertain; the CDR3 is the one TCRdb lists. This chain links TRBV14 with TRBJ2-3; the DNA was not compared with TRBD2, the D call given in the table. The germline gives CDR1 SGHDN, CDR2 FVKESK. The CDR3 region is 17 residues in length, termini included. The chain's CDR3 is CASSQDLFGPGTDTQYF.

This clonotype was observed many times. This chain links TRBV4-2 with TRBJ2-1, with D unclear. Germline lookup yields CDR1 LGHNA and CDR2 YNFKEQ. The CDR3 length is 14 residues. Trimming took off 1 base at V and 5 bases at J, with 9 bases between the two ends. In nucleotides, the CDR3 is TGTGCCAGCAGCCAAGTTCACAGCAACAATGAGCAGTTCTTC. It encodes CASSQVHSNNEQFF.

This clonotype came up many times. The chain is built from TRBV20-1 and TRBJ1-2; D gene ambiguous. CDR3 length: 13 residues. Germline V lookup: CDR1 DFQATT, CDR2 SNEGSKA (reference sequence). V dropped 0 bases and J dropped 5 bases, with 10 bases sitting between them. CDR3 residues: CSARDHSPYGYTF. CDR3 DNA sequence: TGCAGTGCTAGAGATCACAGTCCTTATGGCTACACCTTC.

This clonotype was found a few times. The chain links TRBV20-1 to TRBJ1-6; D call uncertain. Germline-derived CDR1 and CDR2 are DFQATT and SNEGSKA (reference sequence). The CDR3 extends over 16 amino acids. V gave up 5 bases and J gave up 6 bases, with 20 bases separating them. CDR3 sequence: CSAGRGGRRGNSPLHF. The CDR3 DNA reads as TGCAGTGCTGGCCGTGGCGGGCGAAGAGGTAATTCACCCCTCCACTTT.

This clonotype was recorded only once. A single base separates this from a much larger clone, so it may be a read error. The chain recombines TRBV2 with TRBJ2-5; the D gene is possibly TRBD1 (5 bases). The CDR3 contains 13 residues. Looked up from germline, CDR1 is SNHLY and CDR2 is FYNNEI. Trimming stripped 4 bases from V and 4 bases from J, with 10 bases between. CDR3 protein: CASSGGSRETQYF. The CDR3 nucleotides are TGTGCCAGCAGTGGGGGCAGTAGAGAGACCCAGTACTTC.

The chain combines TRBV4-1 with TRBJ1-5, with 9 positions matching TRBD1. This CDR3 has 17 amino acids. Germline V gene lookup returns CDR1 MGHRA and CDR2 YSYEKL. The J segment lost 4 bases and the V segment lost 4 bases, leaving 11 bases of the junction unmatched. The CDR3 region is CASSLGTGRPLNQPQHF. CDR3 in DNA: TGCGCCAGCAGCCTTGGGACAGGGCGGCCGCTGAATCAGCCCCAGCATTTT.

There are many counts of this clonotype. The rearrangement uses TRBV29-1 and TRBJ1-2; D gene unclear. CDR1 SQVTM and CDR2 ANQGSEA come from the germline V gene. The V end lost 4 bases, the J end lost 4 bases, and 13 bases lay between the germline ends. The length of the CDR3 is 13 residues. The CDR3 DNA follows: TGCAGCGTTGCCGGGCCCCGGGGCTATGGCTACACCTTC. This translates into CSVAGPRGYGYTF.

This clonotype appeared a few times. The rearrangement uses TRBV18 and TRBJ1-2; 8 positions agree with TRBD1. This CDR3 has 13 residues. Germline CDR1 and CDR2: KGHSH and LQKENI. V lost 6 bases and J lost 6; bases outside the gene matches: 6. The CDR3 loop reads CASSGRGLDGYTF. In DNA, the CDR3 is TGTGCCAGCTCCGGCAGGGGGCTCGATGGCTACACCTTC.

Regarding this clonotype: Mismatch with germline at one junction end may stem from a read error. This chain connects TRBV27 to TRBJ1-4; D gene unclear. Germline V CDR1 and CDR2: MNHEY, SMNVEV (reference sequence). CDR3 length equals 15 residues. CDR3 in DNA: TGTGCCAGCAGTTTAGTTGGAAGACGGGATGAAATACTGTTTTTT. As protein: CASSLVGRRDEILFF.

This chain joins TRBV13 and TRBJ1-1; 9 positions match TRBD1. The trim removed 5 bases at V and 8 bases at J, leaving 6 bases unmatched. The CDR3 is 13 amino acids. Germline-derived CDR1 and CDR2 are PRHDT and FYEKMQ (reference sequence). CDR3 sequence (DNA): TGTGCCAGCAGCCCTGAACAGGGGGCAGAAGCTTTCTTT. It is translated as CASSPEQGAEAFF.

The chain couples TRBV5-5 to TRBJ1-2; D is unresolved. Germline lookup yields CDR1 SGHKS and CDR2 YYEKEE (reference sequence). The CDR3 has 15 residues. V was clipped by 2 bases and J by 1 base, with 12 bases between them. CDR3 in amino acids: CASSLREVLNYGYTF. CDR3 nucleotide sequence: TGTGCCAGCAGCTTAAGAGAGGTCCTTAACTATGGCTACACCTTC.